The clone carrying this TCR beta chain was detected once. Its antigen is undetermined. This entry belongs to a study of T cell responses to AZD1222 COVID-19 vaccine. The CDR3 has 17 residues. The germline V gene has CDR1 LNHDA and CDR2 SQIVND (reference sequence). V trimming: 10 bases; J trimming: 7 bases; junction bases outside the gene matches: 23. Study-level findings and limits: There were mostly white British donors and more females than males, and clonal diversity was possibly underestimated. Just a handful of AZD1222 recipients tested seropositive at baseline. Vaccine-related CD4 TCRs covered spike, predominating at 160-218 and 743-854.

Only in-frame clones appear in the TCRdb table, and some are missing; sequencing was by immunoSEQ multiplex PCR. Of under 120,000 clones listed, just under 95% are singletons. Sequences were derived from peripheral blood, sampled on day 0 of AZD1222 vaccination. V usage is TRBV19 and J usage is TRBJ1-2, with 8 bases fitting TRBD1. This clonotype originated in an adult in good health. The CDR3 loop reads CATRWTGTRDSHGGYTF. CDR3 in DNA: TGTGCCACCCGATGGACAGGGACCCGTGACAGCCACGGTGGCTACACCTTC. Drawing the rest from reference TRBV19 and TRBJ1-2, the complete variable domain is DGGITQSPKYLFRKEGQNVTLSCEQNLNHDAMYWYRQDPGQGLRLIYYSQIVNDFQKGDIAEGYSVSREKKESFPLTVTSAQKNPTAFYLCATRWTGTRDSHGGYTFGSGTRLTVV.